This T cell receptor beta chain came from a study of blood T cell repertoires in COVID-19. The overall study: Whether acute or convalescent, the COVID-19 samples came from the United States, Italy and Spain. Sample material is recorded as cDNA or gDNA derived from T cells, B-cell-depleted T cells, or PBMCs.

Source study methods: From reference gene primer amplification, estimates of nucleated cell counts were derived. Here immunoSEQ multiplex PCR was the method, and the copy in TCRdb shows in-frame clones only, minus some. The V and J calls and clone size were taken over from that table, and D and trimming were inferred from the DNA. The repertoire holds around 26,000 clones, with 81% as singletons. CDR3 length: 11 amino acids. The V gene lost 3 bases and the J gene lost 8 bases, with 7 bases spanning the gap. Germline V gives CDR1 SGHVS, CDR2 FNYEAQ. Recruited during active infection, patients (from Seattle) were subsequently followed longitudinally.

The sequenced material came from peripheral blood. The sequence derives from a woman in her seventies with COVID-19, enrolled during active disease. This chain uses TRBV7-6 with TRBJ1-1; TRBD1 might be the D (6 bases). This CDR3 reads CASSFGTEAFF. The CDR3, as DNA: TGTGCCAGCAGCTTTGGGACAGAAGCTTTCTTT.